This T cell receptor beta chain was captured in a study of blood T cell repertoires in COVID-19 (TCRdb year 2020). Concerning the study at large: Collaborator samples came from the United States, Italy and Spain and covered acute and convalescent phases of COVID-19. The repertoires were released in a freely available public database meant as a resource for research on the immune response to SARS-CoV-2. HLA class I and class II types, where available, came from metadata supplied by the sample provider rather than from assay-based typing. The material from the prospective study consisted of cDNA or gDNA derived from T cells, B-cell-depleted T cells, or PBMCs. The samples were drawn from the first 160 participants of the ongoing ImmuneRACE study and from over a thousand subjects provided by 6 global collaborators. The dataset comprised deeply sampled blood TCRbeta repertoires from subjects exposed to, actively infected with, or recovered from COVID-19. Sample metadata almost always included a de-identified subject ID, COVID-19 status, age in years and sex. Results the study describes overall, beyond this receptor: The amount of clinical and demographic metadata varied by source and participant and was provided uncurated.

The CDR1 and CDR2 encoded by the germline V gene are SGHTA and FQGTGA. Trimming costs V 5 bases and J 1 base, and their ends lie 11 bases apart. Its CDR3 holds 14 amino acids, cysteine through phenylalanine. Just the 42-base CDR3 DNA is kept, in frame starting at base 1. The immunoSEQ Assay, a bias-controlled multiplex PCR, was used to amplify TCRbeta CDR3 regions from genomic DNA. As for how the authors treated the data: The number of nucleated cells in each sample was estimated from the amplification of reference gene primers within the assay. To quantify the absolute abundance of each unique TCRbeta CDR3 rearrangement, sequence reads were collapsed and filtered. For each sample, productive Simpson clonality was calculated as the square root of Simpson's diversity index over productive rearrangements. The table was pulled from immuneACCESS by TCRdb, which kept in-frame rearrangements only. Such tables lose some clones; where checked, under half of the loss comes from unresolved V genes, and the rest has no known cause. Clonal size and the V and J genes are those of that table, whereas D and trimming came from the DNA. The sample table holds a few hundred thousand clones, of which 85% to 90% were seen once. 10% of the sample is taken by the ten largest.

Participants in the prospective study were enrolled through a virtual design, were aged roughly 18 to 90 years, and lived in roughly 24 United States geographic areas. In the prospective study, participants were assigned to cohorts based on the clinical history participants reported in a screening survey and a study questionnaire. For ImmuneRACE Cohort 3, a participant was defined as recovered based on two consecutive negative NP/OP PCR tests, clearance by a healthcare professional, or resolution of symptoms. Each participant in the prospective study had whole blood, serum and a nasopharyngeal or oropharyngeal swab collected by mobile phlebotomists. Prospective study participants could optionally give additional blood draws and questionnaires over a roughly 2-month period. Before DNA extraction, blood samples from the prospective study were shipped at room temperature or frozen. Notes on this clone: It has no known antigen specificity. No per-base quality is available; no much larger clone lies one base away.

The sample comprised PBMCs or T cells enriched from blood (not recorded which). The rearranged segments are TRBV7-3 and TRBJ1-1; the D gene is possibly TRBD1, with 6 bases matching. This TCR came from a woman aged 18 to 35 who had recovered from COVID-19. The nucleotides are TGTGCCAGCAGCCCACAACAGGGGAACACTGAAGCTTTCTTT. Translated, it gives CASSPQQGNTEAFF.